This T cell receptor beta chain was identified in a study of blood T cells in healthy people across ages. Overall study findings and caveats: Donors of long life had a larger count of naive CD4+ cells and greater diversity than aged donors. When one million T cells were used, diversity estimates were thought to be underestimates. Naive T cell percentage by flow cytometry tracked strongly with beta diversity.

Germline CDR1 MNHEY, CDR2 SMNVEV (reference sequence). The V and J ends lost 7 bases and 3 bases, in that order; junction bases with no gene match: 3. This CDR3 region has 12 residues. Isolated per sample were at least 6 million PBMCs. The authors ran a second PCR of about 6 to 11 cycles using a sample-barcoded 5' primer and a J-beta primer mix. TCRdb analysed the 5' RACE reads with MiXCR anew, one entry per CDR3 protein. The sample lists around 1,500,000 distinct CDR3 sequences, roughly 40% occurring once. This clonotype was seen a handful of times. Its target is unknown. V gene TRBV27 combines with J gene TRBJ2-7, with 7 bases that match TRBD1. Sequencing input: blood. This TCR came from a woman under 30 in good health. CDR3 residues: CASMGQNYEQYF. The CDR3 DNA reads TGTGCCAGCATGGGACAGAACTACGAGCAGTACTTC.